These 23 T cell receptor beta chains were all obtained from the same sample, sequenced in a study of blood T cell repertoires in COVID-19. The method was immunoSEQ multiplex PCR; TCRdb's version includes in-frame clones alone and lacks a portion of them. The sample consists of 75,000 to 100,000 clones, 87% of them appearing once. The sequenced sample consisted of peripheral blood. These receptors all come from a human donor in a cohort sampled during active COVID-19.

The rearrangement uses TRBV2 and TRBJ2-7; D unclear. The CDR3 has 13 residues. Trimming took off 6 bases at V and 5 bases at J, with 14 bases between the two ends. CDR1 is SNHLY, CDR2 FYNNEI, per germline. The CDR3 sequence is CASRGLGPHEQYF. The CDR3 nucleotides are TGTGCCAGCAGGGGTTTGGGCCCCCACGAGCAGTACTTC. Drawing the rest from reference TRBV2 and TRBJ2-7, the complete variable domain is EPEVTQTPSHQVTQMGQEVILRCVPISNHLYFYWYRQILGQKVEFLVSFYNNEISEKSEIFDDQFSVERPDGSNFTLKIRSTKLEDSAMYFCASRGLGPHEQYFGPGTRLTVT.

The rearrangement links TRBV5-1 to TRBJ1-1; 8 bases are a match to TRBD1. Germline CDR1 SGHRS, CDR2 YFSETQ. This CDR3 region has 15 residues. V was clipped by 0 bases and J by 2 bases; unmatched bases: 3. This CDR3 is CASSLGGTGNTEAFF. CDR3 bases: TGCGCCAGCAGCTTGGGAGGGACAGGAAACACTGAAGCTTTCTTT.

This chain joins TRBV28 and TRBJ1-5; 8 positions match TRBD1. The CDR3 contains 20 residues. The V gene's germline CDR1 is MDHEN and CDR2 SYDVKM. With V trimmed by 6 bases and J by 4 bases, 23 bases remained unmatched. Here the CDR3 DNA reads TGTGCCAGCAGCCAAACCAGAGGACAGGGATACCGACTTAAAAATCAGCCCCAGCATTTT. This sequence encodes CASSQTRGQGYRLKNQPQHF.

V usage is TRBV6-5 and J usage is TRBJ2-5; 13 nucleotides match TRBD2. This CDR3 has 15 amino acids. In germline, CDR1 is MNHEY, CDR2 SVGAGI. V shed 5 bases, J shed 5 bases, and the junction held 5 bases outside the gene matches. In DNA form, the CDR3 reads TGTGCCAGCAGTACTAGCGGGAGGGCCTCGGAGACCCAGTACTTC. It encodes CASSTSGRASETQYF.

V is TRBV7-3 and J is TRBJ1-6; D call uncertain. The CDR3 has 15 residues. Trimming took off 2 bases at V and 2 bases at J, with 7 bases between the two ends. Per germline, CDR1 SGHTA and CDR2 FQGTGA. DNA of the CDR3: TGTGCCAGCAGCTTAGAACAGACCTATAATTCACCCCTCCACTTT. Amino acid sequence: CASSLEQTYNSPLHF.

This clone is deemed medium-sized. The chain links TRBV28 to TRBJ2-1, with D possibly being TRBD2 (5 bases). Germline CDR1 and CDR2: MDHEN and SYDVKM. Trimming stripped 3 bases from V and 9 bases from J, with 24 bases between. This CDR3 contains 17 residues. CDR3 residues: CASSFSLDEGLAGEQFF. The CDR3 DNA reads TGTGCCAGCAGTTTTAGTTTGGATGAAGGCCTTGCGGGTGAGCAGTTCTTC.

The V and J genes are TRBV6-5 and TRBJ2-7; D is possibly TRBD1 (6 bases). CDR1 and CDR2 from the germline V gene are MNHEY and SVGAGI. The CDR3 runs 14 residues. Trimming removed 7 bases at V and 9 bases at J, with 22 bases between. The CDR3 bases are TGTGCCAGCATCCGGGACAACGGCGCGACGGTGCAGTACTTC. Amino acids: CASIRDNGATVQYF.

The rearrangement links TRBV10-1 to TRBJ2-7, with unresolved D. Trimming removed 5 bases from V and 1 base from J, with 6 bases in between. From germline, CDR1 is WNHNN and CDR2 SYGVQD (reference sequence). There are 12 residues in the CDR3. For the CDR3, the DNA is TGCGCCAGCAGTCGGAGTTCCTACGAGCAGTACTTC. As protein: CASSRSSYEQYF.

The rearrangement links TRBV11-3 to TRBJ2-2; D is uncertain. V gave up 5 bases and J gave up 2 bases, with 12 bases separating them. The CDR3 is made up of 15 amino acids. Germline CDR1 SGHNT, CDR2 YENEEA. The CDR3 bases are TGTGCCAGCAGCCCCTTGGGCGTAAACACCGGGGAGCTGTTTTTT. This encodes CASSPLGVNTGELFF.

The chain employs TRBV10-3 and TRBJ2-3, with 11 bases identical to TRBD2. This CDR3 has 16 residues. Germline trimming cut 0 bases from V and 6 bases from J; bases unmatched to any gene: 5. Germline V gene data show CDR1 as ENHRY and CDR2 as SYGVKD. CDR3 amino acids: CAISESTSGSSDTQYF. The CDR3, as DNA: TGTGCCATCAGTGAGTCCACTAGCGGGAGCTCCGATACGCAGTATTTT.

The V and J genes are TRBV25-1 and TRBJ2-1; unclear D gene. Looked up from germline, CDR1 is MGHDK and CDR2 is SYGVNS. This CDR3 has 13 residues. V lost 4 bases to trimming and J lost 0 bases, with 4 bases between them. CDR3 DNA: TGTGCCAGCAGTGCCAGCTCCTACAATGAGCAGTTCTTC. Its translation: CASSASSYNEQFF.

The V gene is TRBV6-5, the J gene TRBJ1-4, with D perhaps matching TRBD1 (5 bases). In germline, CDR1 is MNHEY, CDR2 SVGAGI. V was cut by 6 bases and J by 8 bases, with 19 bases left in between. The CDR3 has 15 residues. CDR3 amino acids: CASSRTPGGSEKLFF. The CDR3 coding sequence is TGTGCCAGCAGCCGAACTCCGGGGGGTAGCGAAAAACTGTTTTTT.

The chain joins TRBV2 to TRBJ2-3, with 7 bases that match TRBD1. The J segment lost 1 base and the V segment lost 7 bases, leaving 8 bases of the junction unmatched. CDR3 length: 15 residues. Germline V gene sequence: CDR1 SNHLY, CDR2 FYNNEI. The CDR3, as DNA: TGTGCCAGCACCATGTCCGGACAGGGCACAGATACGCAGTATTTT. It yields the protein CASTMSGQGTDTQYF.

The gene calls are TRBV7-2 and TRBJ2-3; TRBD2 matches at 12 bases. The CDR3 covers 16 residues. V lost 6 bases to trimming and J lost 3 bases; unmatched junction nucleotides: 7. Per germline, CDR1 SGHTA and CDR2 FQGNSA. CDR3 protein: CASRLTSGSRTDTQYF. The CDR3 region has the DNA TGTGCCAGCAGGTTGACTAGCGGGAGTAGGACAGATACGCAGTATTTT.

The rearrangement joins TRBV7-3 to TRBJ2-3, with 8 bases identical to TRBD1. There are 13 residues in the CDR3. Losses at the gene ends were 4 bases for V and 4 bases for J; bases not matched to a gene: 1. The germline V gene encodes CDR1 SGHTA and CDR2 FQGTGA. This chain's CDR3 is CASSSQGADTQYF. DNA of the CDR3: TGTGCCAGCAGCTCACAGGGGGCAGATACGCAGTATTTT.

The CDR3 reads CASSSWSGELFF. The DNA for the CDR3 is TGTGCCAGCAGTAGCTGGAGCGGGGAGCTGTTTTTT. This chain uses TRBV12-3 or TRBV12-4 with TRBJ2-2; no definite D call. Deletions cut 5 bases from V and 7 bases from J, with 8 bases between. This CDR3 is built from 12 residues.

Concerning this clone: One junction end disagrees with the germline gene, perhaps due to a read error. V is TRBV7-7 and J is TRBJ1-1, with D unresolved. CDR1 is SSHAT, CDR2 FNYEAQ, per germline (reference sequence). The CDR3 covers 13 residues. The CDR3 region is CASSLARNTEAFF. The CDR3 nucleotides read TGTGCTAGCAGCTTAGCCAGGAACACTGAAGCTTTCTTT.

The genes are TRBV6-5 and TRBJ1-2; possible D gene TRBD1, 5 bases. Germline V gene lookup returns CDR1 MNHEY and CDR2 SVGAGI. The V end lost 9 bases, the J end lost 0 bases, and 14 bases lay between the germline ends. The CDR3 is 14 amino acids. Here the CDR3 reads CASSTGSTNYGYTF. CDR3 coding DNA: TGTGCCAGTTCTACAGGAAGTACTAACTATGGCTACACCTTC.

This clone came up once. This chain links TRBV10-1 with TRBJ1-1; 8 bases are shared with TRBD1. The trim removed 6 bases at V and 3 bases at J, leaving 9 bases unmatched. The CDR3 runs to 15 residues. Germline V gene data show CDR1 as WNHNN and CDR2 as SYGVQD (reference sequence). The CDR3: CASSRGPEGDTEAFF. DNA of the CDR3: TGCGCCAGCAGCAGGGGGCCCGAAGGGGACACTGAAGCTTTCTTT.

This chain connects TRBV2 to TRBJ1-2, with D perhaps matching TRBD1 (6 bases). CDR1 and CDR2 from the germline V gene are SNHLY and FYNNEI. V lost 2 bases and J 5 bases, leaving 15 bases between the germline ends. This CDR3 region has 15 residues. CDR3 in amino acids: CASSERGLGGYGYTF. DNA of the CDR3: TGTGCCAGCAGTGAAAGGGGGTTGGGGGGGTATGGCTACACCTTC.

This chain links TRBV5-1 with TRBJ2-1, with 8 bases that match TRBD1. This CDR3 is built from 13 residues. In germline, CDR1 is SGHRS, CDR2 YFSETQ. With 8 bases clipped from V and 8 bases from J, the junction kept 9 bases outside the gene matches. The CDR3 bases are TGCGCCAGTAGATTAGACAGGGGCTATGAGCAGTTCTTC. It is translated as CASRLDRGYEQFF.

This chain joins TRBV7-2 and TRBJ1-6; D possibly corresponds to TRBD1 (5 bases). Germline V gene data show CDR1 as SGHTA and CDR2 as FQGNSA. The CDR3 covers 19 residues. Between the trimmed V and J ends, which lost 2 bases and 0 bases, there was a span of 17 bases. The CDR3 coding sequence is TGTGCCAGCAGCTTAAAAGGCAGGGCTCCTCGCTCCTATAATTCACCCCTCCACTTT. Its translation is CASSLKGRAPRSYNSPLHF.

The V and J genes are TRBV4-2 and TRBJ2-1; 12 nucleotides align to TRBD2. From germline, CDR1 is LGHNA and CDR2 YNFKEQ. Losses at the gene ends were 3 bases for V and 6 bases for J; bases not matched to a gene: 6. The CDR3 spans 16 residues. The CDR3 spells CASSQRLAGEGNEQFF. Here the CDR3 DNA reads TGTGCCAGCAGCCAGAGACTAGCGGGAGAAGGCAATGAGCAGTTCTTC.